The 27 T cell receptor beta chains listed next were all sequenced from one sample in a study of neurological immune-mediated disorders. As to time point: longitudinal time-point 2. TCRdb itself ran the 5' RACE reads through MiXCR, one entry per CDR3 protein. This table holds approximately 80,000 distinct CDR3 sequences, 5% to 6% found once. The specimen was PBMCs. Receptor source: an older woman with multiple sclerosis.

This clonotype came up many times. The chain carries TRBV25-1 and TRBJ1-6; 7 bases fit TRBD1. There are 15 residues in the CDR3. CDR1 and CDR2 from the germline V gene are MGHDK and SYGVNS. V gave up 4 bases and J gave up 10 bases; unmatched junction bases: 10. CDR3 in amino acids: CASSVGGGSGSPLHF. CDR3 nucleotide sequence: TGTGCCAGCAGTGTGGGAGGGGGCTCGGGGTCACCCCTCCACTTT. The full variable domain, with the rest looked up from reference TRBV25-1 and TRBJ1-6, is EADIYQTPRYLVIGTGKKITLECSQTMGHDKMYWYQQDPGMELHLIHYSYGVNSTEKGDLSSESTVSRIRTEHFPLTLESARPSHTSQYLCASSVGGGSGSPLHFGNGTRLTVT.

This clonotype was observed many times. CDR3 coding DNA: TGTGCCACGGCGGGGGGACCCACTGAAGCTTTCTTT. Its protein is CATAGGPTEAFF. This rearrangement joins TRBV6-1 to TRBJ1-1, with TRBD1 as a possible D gene (5 bases). The CDR3 runs to 12 residues. Germline CDR1 MNHNS, CDR2 SASEGT. The V end was cut by 10 bases, the J end by 4 bases, with 13 bases between.

This clonotype was seen ten or more times. The chain has TRBV15 and TRBJ1-3, with 9 bases aligning to TRBD1. The V gene end was trimmed by 5 bases and the J gene end by 2 bases; junction bases not matched to a gene: 1. The CDR3 has 14 residues. Per the germline V gene, CDR1 is LNHNV and CDR2 is YYDKDF (reference sequence). The CDR3 here is CATSGTGTGNTIYF. CDR3 bases: TGTGCCACCAGCGGGACAGGGACTGGAAACACCATATATTTT.

This clonotype was detected many times. V usage is TRBV7-9 and J usage is TRBJ2-3; no firm D call. The length of the CDR3 is 14 residues. In germline, CDR1 is SEHNR, CDR2 FQNEAQ (reference sequence). V was clipped by 3 bases and J by 10 bases, with 17 bases between them. CDR3 in amino acids: CASSFRGRAAAQYF. The CDR3 DNA sequence: TGTGCCAGCAGCTTTCGTGGCCGGGCCGCAGCGCAGTATTTT.

There are many counts of this clonotype. CDR3 sequence: CASGGTGNTGELFF. The CDR3 nucleotides read TGCGCCAGCGGGGGAACAGGGAACACCGGGGAGCTGTTTTTT. This chain uses TRBV5-1 with TRBJ2-2; D could derive from TRBD1 or TRBD2 (5 bases each). The CDR3 sequence is 14 residues long. Germline V CDR1 and CDR2: SGHRS, YFSETQ. Trimming pared 7 bases from V and 1 base from J, leaving 11 bases between.

This clonotype has ten or more counts. V usage is TRBV27 and J usage is TRBJ1-1; the D gene is possibly TRBD1 (5 bases). The V end was cut by 10 bases, the J end by 4 bases, with 31 bases between. Germline assignment: CDR1 MNHEY and CDR2 SMNVEV (reference sequence). CDR3 length: 18 amino acids. CDR3 DNA: TGTGCCATGCACGTAAGATTAGGGGCGATTGACTCCTTCACTGAAGCTTTCTTT. Its protein is CAMHVRLGAIDSFTEAFF.

Ten or more counts support this clonotype. The J gene is TRBJ2-2, the V gene TRBV27; 9 bases map to TRBD1. The CDR3 covers 16 residues. V lost 9 bases and J lost 4; bases outside the gene matches: 12. Germline V gene data show CDR1 as MNHEY and CDR2 as SMNVEV (reference sequence). CDR3 DNA sequence: TGTGCCAGTTCCCCCTATGGACAGGGGATCACCGGGGAGCTGTTTTTT. Translated, it gives CASSPYGQGITGELFF.

This clonotype was recorded at least ten times. The chain uses TRBV20-1 and TRBJ1-5, with D possibly being TRBD1 (5 bases). Deletions cut 1 base from V and 9 bases from J, with 22 bases between. Germline V gene sequence: CDR1 DFQATT, CDR2 SNEGSKA (reference sequence). The CDR3 consists of 16 residues. The CDR3 DNA reads TGCAGTGCTAGAGCAGGGACCATCCTTGTCCCCCGGCCCCAGCATTTT. Its translation: CSARAGTILVPRPQHF.

This clonotype was observed many times. The CDR3: CASSLGATGGPTDTQYF. Written as DNA, the CDR3 is TGCGCCAGCAGCTTGGGGGCTACAGGGGGTCCTACAGATACGCAGTATTTT. V and J are TRBV5-1 and TRBJ2-3, with TRBD1 matching 8 bases. With 0 bases clipped from V and 3 bases from J, the junction kept 9 bases outside the gene matches. Per germline, CDR1 SGHRS and CDR2 YFSETQ. This CDR3 spans 17 amino acids.

J is TRBJ2-7 and V is TRBV11-2; 8 bases match TRBD1. Germline-derived CDR1 and CDR2 are SGHAT and FQNNGV. This CDR3 has 14 residues. J was trimmed by 5 bases and V by 1 base; bases with no gene match: 4. CDR3: CASSLVGRGHEQYF. In nucleotides, the CDR3 is TGTGCCAGCAGCTTAGTTGGCAGGGGGCACGAGCAGTACTTC.

Details on this clonotype: This may come from a read error, since a much larger clone is one base off. The genes are TRBV3-1 and TRBJ2-1; no reliable D call. V lost 4 bases, J lost 2 bases, and 12 bases lay in between. The CDR3 sequence is 15 residues long. Germline V gene data show CDR1 as LGHDT and CDR2 as YNNKEL (reference sequence). CDR3 coding DNA: TGTGCCAGCAGCCTTGGGCGCTTAACCTACAATGAGCAGTTCTTC. This sequence encodes CASSLGRLTYNEQFF.

This clonotype has only one observation. The chain combines TRBV5-1 with TRBJ1-4; tentatively, D is TRBD1 (6 bases). Looked up from germline, CDR1 is SGHRS and CDR2 is YFSETQ. The CDR3 length is 15 residues. Trimming pared 7 bases from V and 5 bases from J, leaving 18 bases between. The CDR3 DNA reads as TGCGCCAGCGGCCTTTGGACAGCCAGGAATGAAAAACTGTTTTTT. The encoded protein is CASGLWTARNEKLFF.

A few counts support this clonotype. V and J are TRBV12-3 or TRBV12-4 and TRBJ2-7; the match to TRBD1 covers 7 bases. After removal of 3 bases from V and 4 bases from J, the junction contained 9 bases not matched to a gene. The CDR3 loop spans 15 amino acids. Written as DNA, the CDR3 is TGTGCCAGCAGTTTTAGAGGGGGCGGTGGATACGAGCAGTACTTC. Translation: CASSFRGGGGYEQYF.

This clonotype was seen many times. The CDR3 DNA sequence: TGTGCCAGCAGCTTAGCGGTCGGGGACCGAGGCTATGGCTACACCTTC. Protein product: CASSLAVGDRGYGYTF. The chain couples TRBV7-2 to TRBJ1-2, with D possibly matching TRBD1 (5 bases). Germline V lookup: CDR1 SGHTA, CDR2 FQGNSA. The CDR3 is 16 amino acids. Trimming took 0 bases from V and 4 from J, leaving 15 bases between them.

This clonotype was observed a handful of times. V is TRBV20-1 and J is TRBJ1-1; 10 nucleotides line up with TRBD1. The junction had 6 bases not matched to a gene; V was cut back by 4 bases and J by 1 base. The germline V gene has CDR1 DFQATT and CDR2 SNEGSKA (reference sequence). The length of the CDR3 is 15 residues. CDR3: CSANPGQGSNTEAFF. CDR3 sequence (DNA): TGCAGTGCTAACCCGGGACAGGGGTCGAACACTGAAGCTTTCTTT.

This clonotype was counted at least ten times. The chain employs TRBV2 and TRBJ2-1; possibly TRBD1 for D (5 bases). Germline loops: CDR1 SNHLY, CDR2 FYNNEI. With 5 bases removed from V and 6 bases from J, the gap between germline ends came to 20 bases. The CDR3 has 16 amino acids. The CDR3 loop reads CASSPSRVAQRNEQFF. CDR3 DNA: TGTGCCAGCAGTCCTTCCAGGGTTGCCCAGCGCAATGAGCAGTTCTTC. Filled out from reference TRBV2 and TRBJ2-1, the complete variable domain reads EPEVTQTPSHQVTQMGQEVILRCVPISNHLYFYWYRQILGQKVEFLVSFYNNEISEKSEIFDDQFSVERPDGSNFTLKIRSTKLEDSAMYFCASSPSRVAQRNEQFFGPGTRLTVL.

This clonotype was seen ten or more times. The chain recombines TRBV29-1 with TRBJ1-2; unclear D gene. This CDR3 contains 12 residues. Germline CDR1 and CDR2: SQVTM and ANQGSEA. Trimming took 7 bases from V and 2 from J, leaving 11 bases between them. The CDR3 DNA is TGCAGCGCTGTGACATACAACTATGGCTACACCTTC. It translates to CSAVTYNYGYTF.

This clonotype was seen repeatedly, ten times or more. The V call is TRBV5-1, the J call TRBJ2-7, with D possibly matching TRBD2 (5 bases). CDR1 is SGHRS and CDR2 is YFSETQ in the germline V gene. V was clipped by 6 bases and J by 2 bases, with 15 bases between them. The CDR3 covers 14 residues. In DNA, the CDR3 is TGCGCCAGCACTTTTCGGGCCGGGACCTACGAGCAGTACTTC. It is translated as CASTFRAGTYEQYF.

This clonotype was seen repeatedly, ten times or more. The rearrangement uses TRBV3-1 and TRBJ2-7, with a possible D match to TRBD1 (5 bases). The CDR3 has 14 amino acids. The V and J ends lost 4 bases and 6 bases respectively, with 16 bases between them. Germline-derived CDR1 and CDR2 are LGHDT and YNNKEL (reference sequence). Written as DNA, the CDR3 is TGTGCCAGCAGCCCCAGGGTGATAGCAGGCGAGCAGTACTTC. It is translated as CASSPRVIAGEQYF.

The V gene is TRBV9, the J gene TRBJ2-3; 7 nucleotides line up with TRBD2. Germline CDR1 SGDLS, CDR2 YYNGEE. CDR3 size: 16 residues. After removal of 4 bases from V and 2 bases from J, the junction contained 10 bases not matched to a gene. This CDR3 reads CASSTPASGYTDTQYF. CDR3 bases: TGTGCCAGCAGCACCCCAGCTAGCGGATACACAGATACGCAGTATTTT.

This clonotype appeared many times. The chain combines TRBV5-1 with TRBJ2-7; no clear D. This CDR3 has 12 residues. V lost 3 bases and J 4 bases, leaving 8 bases between the germline ends. Germline values: CDR1 SGHRS, CDR2 YFSETQ. The CDR3 is CASSSAFYEQYF. In DNA, the CDR3 is TGCGCCAGCAGCTCAGCTTTTTACGAGCAGTACTTC.

At least ten counts were recorded for this clonotype. The gene calls are TRBV12-3 or TRBV12-4 and TRBJ2-3; unclear D gene. The CDR3 extends over 11 amino acids. V dropped 7 bases and J dropped 6 bases, with 8 bases sitting between them. The CDR3 DNA is TGTGCCAGCACCCAGGTGGATACGCAGTATTTT. This translates into CASTQVDTQYF.

This clonotype was picked up many times. At one of its ends the junction is not consistent with the germline gene, which may arise from a read error. This chain uses TRBV5-1 with TRBJ1-1; D might be TRBD1 (6 bases). This CDR3 region has 12 residues. Germline V gene lookup returns CDR1 SGHRS and CDR2 YFSETQ. Here the CDR3 reads CASSPGTTGAFF. The CDR3 bases are TGCGCCAGCAGCCCGGGGACAACTGGAGCTTTCTTT.

This chain connects TRBV6-5 to TRBJ2-6; maybe TRBD1 (6 bases). The V and J ends lost 6 bases and 3 bases respectively, with 15 bases between them. In germline, CDR1 is MNHEY, CDR2 SVGAGI. The CDR3 is 16 residues long. DNA for the CDR3: TGTGCCAGCAGCCAGATAACAGGGCTTGGGGCCAACGTCCTGACTTTC. Translating it yields CASSQITGLGANVLTF.

This clonotype was detected ten times or more. This chain uses TRBV20-1 with TRBJ2-7; D remains unclear. This CDR3 has 14 amino acids. Germline CDR1 DFQATT, CDR2 SNEGSKA (reference sequence). The germline V and J ends were trimmed by 0 bases and 5 bases, with 14 bases remaining between them. CDR3 in amino acids: CSARDTGYLNEQYF. The CDR3 nucleotides are TGCAGTGCTAGAGATACTGGCTATCTAAACGAGCAGTACTTC.

This clonotype was seen at least ten times. This chain links TRBV7-9 with TRBJ2-7; 8 bases map to TRBD1. V lost 5 bases to trimming and J lost 3 bases; unmatched junction nucleotides: 12. The CDR3 is made up of 16 amino acids. The germline gives CDR1 SEHNR, CDR2 FQNEAQ (reference sequence). The CDR3 loop reads CASSPEPPGGLYEQYF. For the CDR3, the DNA is TGTGCCAGCAGCCCCGAGCCCCCAGGGGGCCTCTACGAGCAGTACTTC.

This clonotype has ten or more counts. The chain combines TRBV10-3 with TRBJ2-7; 10 bases match TRBD2. Looked up from germline, CDR1 is ENHRY and CDR2 is SYGVKD. Trimming at V came to 6 bases and at J to 6 bases, leaving 11 bases not matched to a gene. CDR3 size: 15 residues. The CDR3: CAIRGTSERGSEQYF. Here the CDR3 DNA reads TGTGCCATCAGAGGGACTAGCGAGCGGGGGTCCGAGCAGTACTTC.